Reported below is one TCR beta chain. Assay used: immunoSEQ multiplex PCR; TCRdb lists only in-frame clones, some missing. The data show around 60,000 clones, with 91% seen just once and about 0.49% held by the top ten. The record originates from a study of T cell changes during pregnancy in multiple sclerosis. The germline V gene encodes CDR1 ENHRY and CDR2 SYGVKD. The V and J ends lost 11 bases and 2 bases, in that order; junction bases with no gene match: 12. This CDR3 contains 16 residues. The chain couples TRBV10-3 to TRBJ1-4; 9 bases align to TRBD1. This receptor was taken from a female donor in good health, enrolled as a control in a pregnancy study. This specimen consisted of CD4+ T cells from peripheral blood mononuclear cells, obtained after pregnancy. The CDR3 coding sequence is TGTGCCGGCAGAAGCACAGGGGGCGCGACTAATGAAAAACTGTTTTTT. As protein: CAGRSTGGATNEKLFF.